The rows below give T cell receptor beta chains drawn from one sample of a study of beta chain features in type 1 diabetes. Assay used: immunoSEQ multiplex PCR; TCRdb lists only in-frame clones, some missing. This sample has 150,000 to 170,000 clones; around 8.5% occur once, and the top ten carry approximately 0.65%. Sequenced sample: central memory CD4+ T cells from blood. These receptors were taken from a man aged 18-30 years in good health. CDR3s include the opening cysteine and the closing phenylalanine or tryptophan. A D gene is named only where the DNA matches it firmly. Not every row has a clone size; where given, it reads once, few, many or a size class.

few,TRBV27,TRBJ2-1,TRBD2,14,TGTGCCAGCTTAGCGGGGGGCACCTACAATGAGCAGTTCTTC,CASLAGGTYNEQFF
NA,TRBV5-1,TRBJ1-3,NA,15,TGCGCCAGCAGCCCGGCTTCGGGATCTGGAAACACCATATATTTT,CASSPASGSGNTIYF
NA,TRBV30,TRBJ2-7,TRBD2,13,TGTGCCTGGTGCAAGCGGGGGACCTACGAGCAGTACTTC,CAWCKRGTYEQYF
few,TRBV14,TRBJ1-1,NA,13,TGTGCCAGCAGTCCCGACCTGAGGACTGAAGCTTTCTTT,CASSPDLRTEAFF
few,TRBV7-2,TRBJ2-1,NA,16,TGTGCCAGCAGCTTAGGATCCGCGCTGGGGCACAATGAGCAGTTCTTC,CASSLGSALGHNEQFF
few,TRBV11-2,TRBJ1-2,NA,13,TGTGCCAGCAGCCCGGAGGCCGATCGGGGCTACACCTTC,CASSPEADRGYTF
NA,TRBV6-5,TRBJ2-7,TRBD1,13,TGTGCCAGCAGCCAGGACAGGGGGTTCGAGCAGTACTTC,CASSQDRGFEQYF
few,TRBV30,TRBJ1-4,NA,13,TGTGCCTGGGGGCCCGCTGCCGTCGAAAAACTGTTTTTT,CAWGPAAVEKLFF
once,TRBV27,TRBJ2-3,NA,17,TGTGCCAGCAGTTTGCGTATACAGGGATACTACACAGATACGCAGTATTTT,CASSLRIQGYYTDTQYF
NA,TRBV9,TRBJ2-5,NA,15,TGTGCCAGCAGCGTAACCTGGCAGGGCAGAGAGACCCAGTACTTC,CASSVTWQGRETQYF
NA,TRBV5-1,TRBJ2-1,NA,16,TGCGCCAGCAGCCCTCCCCGCGGGACTTCCTACAATGAGCAGTTCTTC,CASSPPRGTSYNEQFF
many,TRBV29-1,TRBJ1-2,NA,11,TGCAGCAGCCGGGGAGATGGGGGCTACACCTTC,CSSRGDGGYTF
many,TRBV7-9,TRBJ2-1,NA,16,TGTGCCAGCAGCTTAAACGGGGGATCCATCTACAATGAGCAGTTCTTC,CASSLNGGSIYNEQFF
few,TRBV4-1,TRBJ1-5,NA,14,TGCGCCAGCAGCACTGATATACGTCCTCAGCCCCAGCATTTT,CASSTDIRPQPQHF
few,TRBV9,TRBJ2-5,TRBD2,14,TGTGCCAGCAGCGTGGGGCCGGGAGGAGAGACCCAGTACTTC,CASSVGPGGETQYF
NA,TRBV27,TRBJ1-2,NA,13,TGTGCCAGCAGCCGGGAAGCCCGGCGGGGCTACACCTTC,CASSREARRGYTF
NA,TRBV5-4,TRBJ1-2,NA,16,TGTGCCAGCAGCTCCGGGGGGGGGAATATAGGACGTGGCTACACCTTC,CASSSGGGNIGRGYTF
NA,TRBV5-1,TRBJ1-6,NA,14,TGCGCCAGCTCCCTGGGCCGGTCTGATTCACCCCTCCACTTT,CASSLGRSDSPLHF
NA,TRBV28,TRBJ2-3,TRBD1,14,TGTGCCAGCAGTCTACAGGGGGCTTGGGATACGCAGTATTTT,CASSLQGAWDTQYF
few,TRBV2,TRBJ2-1,TRBD1,15,TGTGCCAGCAGCTCCCAGGGACAGGGCGACAATGAGCAGTTCTTC,CASSSQGQGDNEQFF
few,TRBV7-2,TRBJ2-5,NA,15,TGTGCCAGCAGCTTAGACAGAAACCTACAAGAGACCCAGTACTTC,CASSLDRNLQETQYF
NA,TRBV5-1,TRBJ2-7,TRBD2,13,TGCGCCAGCAGCTTGGATGCCGGGAGGGAGCAGTACTTC,CASSLDAGREQYF
NA,TRBV5-5,TRBJ2-7,TRBD1,15,TGTGCCAGCAGCTCGCTACAGGGGCTCCTAGCCGAGCAGTACTTC,CASSSLQGLLAEQYF
few,TRBV28,TRBJ2-7,NA,12,TGTGCCAGCAGTCTCTCCCGCTACGAGCAGTACTTC,CASSLSRYEQYF